This T cell receptor (beta chain) stems from a study of T cells in localized non-small cell lung cancer (dated by TCRdb to about 2020). Concerning the study at large: The study examined T cell repertoires in 200 to 300 patients with early-stage NSCLC and compared tumors with uninvolved tumor-adjacent lungs. All 250 or so NSCLC patients in the cohort were treatment-naive and had localized lung tumors that were resected. NSCLC patients had a mean age of approximately 72 years, and around 130 were male and 107 female.

The CDR3 has 15 amino acids, counting the end cysteine and phenylalanine. The read is trimmed to its CDR3 DNA, 45 bases read in frame from base 1. The germline V gene yields ENHRY for CDR1 and SYGVKD for CDR2. Trimming takes 10 bases off V and 6 bases off J; junction bases not matched to a gene: 14. TCR beta CDR3 regions were sequenced from DNA using the immunoSEQ Assay. Concerning the study's data processing: T cell density was computed as TCR beta template counts normalized to usable DNA estimated by amplifying housekeeping genes. Using the preseqR package, richness was estimated by extrapolating to 120,000 templates for tissue samples and 400,000 templates for PBMC samples. Clonality was defined as one minus Pielou's evenness. Tissue-enriched TCRs were identified by differential abundance testing using productive amino-acid clonotypes, minimum total count 5 and alpha 0.1. The Jaccard Index and the Morisita Overlap Index were used to quantify repertoire overlap between compartments. GLIPH clustered TCR beta CDR3s with public tetramer-defined viral CDR3s; viral motifs required at least three viral sequences plus V-gene enrichment. The table comes from immuneACCESS by way of TCRdb, which keeps in-frame sequences with V and J called. Part of the clones is missing from these tables; in studies checked, under half for an unresolved V gene and the rest for unknown reasons. That table furnishes V, J and clone size, whereas the DNA furnished D and trimming. The sample includes around 130,000 clones, with 80% to 90% observed a single time. Approximately 1.5% of the sample lies in the top ten.

The paper's findings and limits, for the study overall: A median of approximately 50 of the top 100 tumor clones turned up in the paired uninvolved adjacent lung, and 25 to 35 of those clones also ranked among the top 100 of that same adjacent lung. Uninvolved tumor-adjacent lung showed the highest T cell clonality, higher than tumor, which suggests more focused antigenic responses in the uninvolved tumor-adjacent lung. Because multi-region sequencing of the tumors was not done, intratumor heterogeneity could not be ruled out. Because of the exploratory design, TCR variables were selected using unadjusted p-values without false-discovery rate correction. Longer overall survival was associated with higher T cell density in blood, whereas shorter survival was associated with higher clonality in adjacent lung.

On this clone: Its antigen is currently not known. Base qualities are not provided; no much larger clone lies one nucleotide away.

At diagnosis, tumor, uninvolved tumor-adjacent lung and peripheral blood were collected and then preserved as a mix of FFPE and fresh-frozen material. Blood samples were analyzed as peripheral blood mononuclear cells for TCR repertoire profiling. The TCR comes from a female donor older than 55 with stage I lung adenocarcinoma. The sequenced sample was peripheral blood, obtained before any cancer treatment. The chain is made from TRBV10-3 and TRBJ2-1; 8 junctional bases match TRBD2. Read as DNA, the sequence is TGTGCCACCGGGGGCGGGAGGAATTACCCCAATGAGCAGTTCTTC. Its amino acids are CATGGGRNYPNEQFF.